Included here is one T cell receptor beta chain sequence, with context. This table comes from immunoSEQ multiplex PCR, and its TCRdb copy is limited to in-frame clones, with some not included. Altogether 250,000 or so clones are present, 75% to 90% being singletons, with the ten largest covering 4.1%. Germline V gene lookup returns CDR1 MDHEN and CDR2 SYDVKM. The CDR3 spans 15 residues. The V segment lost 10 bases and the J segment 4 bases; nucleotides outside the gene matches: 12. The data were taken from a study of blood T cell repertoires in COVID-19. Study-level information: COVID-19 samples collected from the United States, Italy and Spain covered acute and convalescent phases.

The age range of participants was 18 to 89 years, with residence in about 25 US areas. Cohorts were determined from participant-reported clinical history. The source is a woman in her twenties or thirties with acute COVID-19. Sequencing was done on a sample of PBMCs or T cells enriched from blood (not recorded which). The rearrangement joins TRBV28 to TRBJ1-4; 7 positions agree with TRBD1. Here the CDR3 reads CAMKKGTAINEKLFF. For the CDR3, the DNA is TGTGCCATGAAAAAAGGGACAGCGATTAATGAAAAACTGTTTTTT.